Shown below are 3 T cell receptor beta chains from a single sample sequenced in a study of cytomegalovirus exposure and HLA in healthy donors. Assay: immunoSEQ multiplex PCR; the TCRdb copy retains only in-frame clones and omits some. Of some 70,000 clones detected, roughly 95% appear once; the ten largest clones hold approximately 2.5%. The specimen was PBMCs. These receptors all come from a man younger than 30 in good health and CMV-seronegative.

The chain uses TRBV2 and TRBJ2-1; 11 positions match TRBD2. The junction had 7 bases not matched to a gene; V was cut back by 4 bases and J by 2 bases. The germline gives CDR1 SNHLY, CDR2 FYNNEI. CDR3 length: 17 amino acids. CDR3 nucleotide sequence: TGTGCCAGCAGTGGATCATCGACTAGCGGGGCCTACAATGAGCAGTTCTTC. Translation: CASSGSSTSGAYNEQFF.

The chain joins TRBV4-2 to TRBJ2-2, with TRBD1 matching 11 bases. Germline V gene sequence: CDR1 LGHNA, CDR2 YNFKEQ. This CDR3 is built from 16 residues. V was clipped by 5 bases and J by 4 bases; unmatched bases: 6. CDR3 DNA: TGTGCCAGCAGCTTCGGACAGGGGGCAGGCACCGGGGAGCTGTTTTTT. This translates into CASSFGQGAGTGELFF.

The V gene is TRBV27, the J gene TRBJ2-1, with 10 bases fitting TRBD2. The J segment lost 2 bases and the V segment lost 2 bases, leaving 0 bases of the junction unmatched. Germline V gives CDR1 MNHEY, CDR2 SMNVEV (reference sequence). The CDR3 totals 15 residues. The CDR3 sequence: CASSLTSGTYNEQFF. The CDR3, as DNA: TGTGCCAGCAGTTTAACTAGCGGGACCTACAATGAGCAGTTCTTC.